These T cell receptor beta chains were read from a single sample in a study of cytomegalovirus exposure and HLA in healthy donors. This table comes from immunoSEQ multiplex PCR, and its TCRdb copy is limited to in-frame clones, with some not included. The sample has approximately 110,000 clones, 78% seen once. Sequencing was done on a sample of PBMCs. The receptors come from a man in his forties in good health and CMV-seronegative. The conserved cysteine and the conserved F or W are not part of the CDR3 here.

TRBV7-9	TRBJ2-3	ASSSSFLGRDTQY
TRBV15	TRBJ2-1	ATSRGGSGGADEQF
TRBV7-2	TRBJ1-4	ASSLTQGSGKLF
TRBV11-2	TRBJ2-7	ASSFPGHPYEQY
TRBV7-8	TRBJ2-6	ATEPGQLKGGANVLT
TRBV5-1	TRBJ2-6	ASRIGQTSSGANVLT
TRBV19	TRBJ1-1	ASSISGGGNTEAF
TRBV10-3	TRBJ2-7	AISETGPSYEQY
TRBV29-1	TRBJ2-7	SVALTDYEQY
TRBV6-6	TRBJ2-1	ASSPPRQGGEQF
TRBV6-1	TRBJ1-5	ASRNYRGNNQPQH
TRBV6-5	TRBJ2-2	AGSYRGYTGELF
TRBV7-3	TRBJ2-1	ASSLTGNSYNEQF
TRBV7-3	TRBJ1-1	ASSSSRDQRAF
TRBV9	TRBJ2-2	ASSAPGTGRLNTGELF
TRBV5-1	TRBJ2-4	ASSLGTGDIQY
TRBV6-6	TRBJ1-4	ATGDVEKLF
TRBV11-3	TRBJ2-1	ASSQSIAGVYNEQF
TRBV10-3	TRBJ2-5	AISDAANQETQY
TRBV7-2	TRBJ2-2	ASSRGRDRVTGELF
TRBV7-8	TRBJ2-7	ASSFPRDGGRYEQY
TRBV19	TRBJ1-1	ASSIGGGALGTEAF
TRBV19	TRBJ1-2	ASGHSNYGYT
TRBV5-6	TRBJ1-4	ASSQSIQNPTPLGEKLF